A single T cell receptor beta chain is shown here with its context. Antigen unknown. Patients underwent thyroid surgery, and none had received any treatment before it. Authors' processing steps: A distant-metastasis classifier for papillary thyroid cancer was built using CDR3 differences across clinicopathological groups. TCRdb ran MiXCR on the PCR reads. These V and J calls are TCRdb output, not the study's own analysis. The sample yields 13,000 or so clones, 27% seen once. V gave up 5 bases and J gave up 10 bases, with 18 bases separating them. Germline CDR1 and CDR2: DFQATT and SNEGSKA (reference sequence). This CDR3 is built from 14 residues. This sample is part of a study of metastatic and nonmetastatic thyroid tumors. On the study more broadly: Where malignant and benign thyroid patients were concerned, repertoires were compared across blood and tumor or nodule tissue.

Notes on the study in general: Reports indicated that malignant thyroid tumors showed significantly higher TCR beta diversity than benign nodules did, in blood and tumor.

Sequencing was performed on tumor tissue. The TCR comes from a female donor with papillary thyroid cancer or a benign thyroid nodule (not recorded which). Some clones in this sample may be carry-over from other donors' samples. The J gene is TRBJ1-6, the V gene TRBV20-1; D possibly corresponds to TRBD1 (6 bases). This chain's CDR3 is CSAPGGRVDSPLHF. The CDR3 nucleotides are TGCAGTGCTCCTGGGGGCAGGGTAGACTCACCCCTCCACTTT.